These 16 T cell receptor beta chains came from one sample sequenced in a study of response to subunit inactivated influenza vaccine. TCRdb passed the RT-PCR reads through MiXCR, listing each CDR3 protein once. The sample includes around 580,000 distinct CDR3 sequences, approximately 14% of them seen just once. The specimen was PBMCs from blood, collected about 11 days after vaccination. The receptors derive from a man aged 45 to 65 who received an inactivated influenza vaccine.

This clonotype was counted many times. The rearrangement links TRBV18 to TRBJ2-5, with D hard to call. The CDR3 extends over 11 amino acids. Trimming removed 8 bases from V and 4 bases from J, with 8 bases in between. Germline values: CDR1 KGHSH, CDR2 LQKENI. This chain's CDR3 is CASSPLETQYF. In DNA, the CDR3 is TGTGCCAGCAGTCCCCTAGAGACCCAGTACTTC. Full variable domain (rest looked up from reference TRBV18 and TRBJ2-5): NAGVMQNPRHLVRRRGQEARLRCSPMKGHSHVYWYRQLPEEGLKFMVYLQKENIIDESGMPKERFSAEFPKEGPSILRIQQVVRGDSAAYFCASSPLETQYFGPGTRLLVL.

This clonotype was seen ten or more times. A junction boundary mismatches the germline segment, possibly from a read error. This chain connects TRBV12-3 or TRBV12-4 to TRBJ2-6; D uncertain. The CDR3 consists of 15 residues. In DNA form, the CDR3 reads TGTGCCAGCAGCTTAGGCCTCTCTGGGGCCAACGTCCTGACTTTC. Encoded protein: CASSLGLSGANVLTF.

The genes are TRBV15 and TRBJ2-2, with TRBD1 matching over 7 bases. Unmatched junction bases numbered 13, after V lost 2 bases and J lost 7 bases. The CDR3 is made up of 17 amino acids. Germline V lookup: CDR1 LNHNV, CDR2 YYDKDF (reference sequence). In DNA, the CDR3 is TGTGCCACCAGCAGATCGACAGGGTCCACCTCTGTCGGGGAGCTGTTTTTT. Translated: CATSRSTGSTSVGELFF.

The chain uses TRBV12-3 or TRBV12-4 and TRBJ2-1, with 9 bases lining up with TRBD1. This CDR3 comprises 16 residues. With 5 bases clipped from V and 5 bases from J, the junction kept 10 bases outside the gene matches. This CDR3 reads CASSPRIGQGNNEQFF. The CDR3 bases are TGTGCCAGCAGTCCCCGTATCGGACAGGGGAACAATGAGCAGTTCTTC.

V gene TRBV20-1 combines with J gene TRBJ2-7, with 9 bases matching TRBD1. Germline V gives CDR1 DFQATT, CDR2 SNEGSKA (reference sequence). CDR3 size: 14 residues. V was pared by 8 bases and J by 3 bases, with 11 bases of the junction left unmatched. CDR3 DNA sequence: TGCAGTTCCTGGGACAGGGATTTACTCTACGAGCAGTACTTC. It encodes CSSWDRDLLYEQYF.

J is TRBJ2-7 and V is TRBV20-1; 7 bases line up with TRBD2. Germline CDR1 is DFQATT and CDR2 is SNEGSKA (reference sequence). The CDR3 runs to 12 residues. J gave up 7 bases and V 6 bases, and 9 bases lay outside the gene matches. The CDR3 DNA reads as TGCAGTGCCGGCCCGTGGGAGGGGGAGCAGTACTTC. It encodes CSAGPWEGEQYF.

Points on this clonotype: Relative to the germline gene, one junction end is altered; a read error may explain this. The chain combines TRBV20-1 with TRBJ2-3, with D maybe TRBD1 (5 bases). The CDR3 extends over 17 amino acids. The germline gives CDR1 DFQATT, CDR2 SNEGSKA (reference sequence). CDR3 DNA sequence: TGCTGTGCTAGAGATTGGTTGCCGGAAGGGGCCCGAGGTACGCAGTATTTT. Encoded protein: CCARDWLPEGARGTQYF.

The chain joins TRBV20-1 to TRBJ2-7; 7 nucleotides line up with TRBD2. J was trimmed by 2 bases and V by 0 bases; bases with no gene match: 19. The CDR3 runs 19 residues. Germline V CDR1 and CDR2: DFQATT, SNEGSKA (reference sequence). CDR3 in DNA: TGCAGTGCTAGAGATCTAACGGAGCGGGGCAGACCCCAAACCTACGAGCAGTACTTC. Its translation is CSARDLTERGRPQTYEQYF.

The chain recombines TRBV6-2 or TRBV6-3 with TRBJ2-7; D unresolved. Germline V gives CDR1 MNHEY, CDR2 SVGEGT. V dropped 0 bases and J dropped 4 bases, with 13 bases sitting between them. The CDR3 sequence is 15 residues long. The CDR3: CASSYSGSANYEQYF. The CDR3 DNA reads TGTGCCAGCAGTTACTCTGGCAGCGCAAATTACGAGCAGTACTTC.

There are a few counts of this clonotype. The V call is TRBV20-1, the J call TRBJ2-5; D possibly corresponds to TRBD1 (6 bases). Germline V gives CDR1 DFQATT, CDR2 SNEGSKA (reference sequence). V shed 5 bases and J shed 1 base, with 11 bases lying between them. The CDR3 runs 13 residues. CDR3 in amino acids: CSAQRDTQETQYF. The CDR3 nucleotides are TGCAGTGCTCAGAGGGACACCCAAGAGACCCAGTACTTC.

This sequence joins TRBV4-3 and TRBJ2-5; D is uncertain. This CDR3 has 14 residues. The V end lost 0 bases, the J end lost 3 bases, and 8 bases lay between the germline ends. The germline gives CDR1 LGHNA, CDR2 YSLEER. The CDR3 is CASSQDVGEETQYF. The CDR3 DNA sequence: TGCGCCAGCAGCCAAGACGTTGGGGAAGAGACCCAGTACTTC.

Many counts were recorded for this clonotype. J is TRBJ2-7 and V is TRBV20-1; TRBD1 matches at 12 bases. The V and J ends lost 0 bases and 3 bases, in that order; junction bases with no gene match: 9. The CDR3 is 17 residues long. Germline-derived CDR1 and CDR2 are DFQATT and SNEGSKA (reference sequence). The CDR3 region has the DNA TGCAGTGCTAGAGATCGGGGAAGGGACAGGGGGCTCTACGAGCAGTACTTC. Translating it yields CSARDRGRDRGLYEQYF.

The sample holds a few counts of this clonotype. This chain connects TRBV28 to TRBJ1-5; D unresolved. Germline V gene data show CDR1 as MDHEN and CDR2 as SYDVKM. The length of the CDR3 is 13 residues. Trimming took 7 bases from V and 0 from J, leaving 7 bases between them. Written as DNA, the CDR3 is TGTGCCAGCAACTCCTATAGCAATCAGCCCCAGCATTTT. Residues: CASNSYSNQPQHF.

This chain connects TRBV19 to TRBJ2-7, with D perhaps TRBD2 (5 bases). CDR3 length: 14 amino acids. V lost 5 bases to trimming and J lost 5 bases, with 16 bases between them. Germline V lookup: CDR1 LNHDA, CDR2 SQIVND (reference sequence). This CDR3 is CASSVRTFLDEQYF. In DNA, the CDR3 is TGTGCCAGTAGTGTACGGACTTTCTTGGACGAGCAGTACTTC.

The genes are TRBV7-6 and TRBJ2-7; tentative D call: TRBD2 (6 bases). The CDR3 contains 14 residues. CDR1 and CDR2 (germline): SGHVS, FNYEAQ. Deletions cut 3 bases from V and 2 bases from J, with 11 bases between. CDR3 sequence reads: CASSLEGPPYEQYF. In nucleotides, the CDR3 is TGTGCCAGCAGCTTGGAGGGGCCCCCCTACGAGCAGTACTTC. Together with reference TRBV7-6 and TRBJ2-7, the CDR3 gives the full variable domain: GAGVSQSPRYKVTKRGQDVALRCDPISGHVSLYWYRQALGQGPEFLTYFNYEAQQDKSGLPNDRFSAERPEGSISTLTIQRTEQRDSAMYRCASSLEGPPYEQYFGPGTRLTVT.

A few counts support this clonotype. The junction shows a germline mismatch at one end, possibly a read error. V and J are TRBV7-7 and TRBJ2-5; tentative D call: TRBD1 (8 bases). Germline-derived CDR1 and CDR2 are SSHAT and FNYEAQ (reference sequence). The CDR3 runs to 18 residues. CDR3 bases: TGTGCTAGCAGCCGATGGGGAGGGACAGGCGCTTTCCAAGAGACCCAGTACTTC. Its translation: CASSRWGGTGAFQETQYF.